This T cell receptor (beta chain) was retrieved from a study of shared clonotypes between healthy human individuals. For the study at large: The donor pool was made up of a couple of women and three men aged 18 to 49. Per-donor plates numbered three CD4 naive, three CD4 memory, two CD8 naive and one CD8 memory.

Adult Caucasians living in Nashville, Tennessee made up all of the donors. This CDR3 has 12 amino acids. V shed 2 bases and J shed 6 bases, with 7 bases lying between them. Germline assignment: CDR1 MNHEY and CDR2 SMNVEV (reference sequence). The protocol was immunoSEQ multiplex PCR, while the TCRdb copy is restricted to in-frame clones and leaves out a portion. Altogether approximately 1.5 million clones are present, 98% being singletons, with the ten largest covering around 0.45%. Specimen: naive CD4+ T cells sorted from blood. The subset: CD45RA+ positively selected. The sequence came from a man younger than 45 in good health. This rearrangement joins TRBV27 to TRBJ1-2; D remains ambiguous. In DNA form, the CDR3 reads TGTGCCAGCAGTTTAAAGGGCAATGGCTACACCTTC. Amino acids: CASSLKGNGYTF.